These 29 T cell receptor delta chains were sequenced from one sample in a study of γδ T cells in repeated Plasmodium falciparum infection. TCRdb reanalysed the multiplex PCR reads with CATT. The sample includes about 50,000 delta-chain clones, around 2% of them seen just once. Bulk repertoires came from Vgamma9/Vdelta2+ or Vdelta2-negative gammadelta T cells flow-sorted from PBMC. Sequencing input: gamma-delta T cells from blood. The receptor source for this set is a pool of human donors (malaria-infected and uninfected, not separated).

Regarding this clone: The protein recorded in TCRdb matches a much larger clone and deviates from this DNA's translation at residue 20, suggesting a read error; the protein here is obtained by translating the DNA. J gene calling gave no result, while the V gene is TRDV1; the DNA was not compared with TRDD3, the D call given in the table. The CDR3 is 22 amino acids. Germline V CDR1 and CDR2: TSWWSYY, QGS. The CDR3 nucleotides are TGTGCTCTTGGGCTGCGCCTCCATCTTACCGCCTGGGGACAAAAGTACACCGATAAACCCATCTTT. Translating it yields CALGLRLHLTAWGQKYTDKPIF.

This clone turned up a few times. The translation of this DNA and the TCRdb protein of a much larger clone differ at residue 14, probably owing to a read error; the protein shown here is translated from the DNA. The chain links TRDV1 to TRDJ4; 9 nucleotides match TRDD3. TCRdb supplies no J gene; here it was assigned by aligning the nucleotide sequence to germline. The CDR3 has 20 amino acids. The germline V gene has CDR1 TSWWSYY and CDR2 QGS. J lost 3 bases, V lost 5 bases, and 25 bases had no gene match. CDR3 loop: CALGTSSQNWVWGMHGPLIF. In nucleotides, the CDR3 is TGTGCTCTTGGGACTTCAAGCCAGAATTGGGTCTGGGGGATGCACGGACCCCTGATCTTT.

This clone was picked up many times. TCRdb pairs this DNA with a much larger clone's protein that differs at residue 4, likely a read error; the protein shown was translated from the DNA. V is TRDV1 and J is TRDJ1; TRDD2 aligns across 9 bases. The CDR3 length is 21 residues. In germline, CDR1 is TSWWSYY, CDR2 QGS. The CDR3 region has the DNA TGTGCTCTTTGGGAACCCTTCCTACACGGGATCGGACCTCTTCTCACCGATAAACTCATCTTT. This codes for CALWEPFLHGIGPLLTDKLIF.

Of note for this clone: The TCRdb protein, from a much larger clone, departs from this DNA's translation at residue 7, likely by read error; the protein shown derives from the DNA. The CDR3 region has the DNA TGTGCCTTTACTGAACTGGAGGAGCCTTCTTCACAACTCTTCTTT. It is translated as CAFTELEEPSSQLFF. The gene calls are TRDV2 and TRDJ2; D is tentatively TRDD2 or TRDD3 (5 bases each). TCRdb carries no J gene annotation; the J gene was assigned here by matching the DNA with germline. Per the germline V gene, CDR1 is GEAIGNYY and CDR2 is EKD. The germline V and J ends were trimmed by 8 bases and 9 bases, with 24 bases remaining between them. CDR3 size: 15 residues.

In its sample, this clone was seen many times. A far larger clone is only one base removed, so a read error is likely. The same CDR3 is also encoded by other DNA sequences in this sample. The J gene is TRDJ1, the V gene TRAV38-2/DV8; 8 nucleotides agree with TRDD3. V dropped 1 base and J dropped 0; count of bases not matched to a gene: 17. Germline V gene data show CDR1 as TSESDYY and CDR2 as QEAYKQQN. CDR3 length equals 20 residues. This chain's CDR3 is CAYRSFYFPWGYLYTDKLIF. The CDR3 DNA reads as TGTGCTTATAGGAGCTTCTACTTCCCCTGGGGATACCTGTACACCGATAAACTCATCTTT.

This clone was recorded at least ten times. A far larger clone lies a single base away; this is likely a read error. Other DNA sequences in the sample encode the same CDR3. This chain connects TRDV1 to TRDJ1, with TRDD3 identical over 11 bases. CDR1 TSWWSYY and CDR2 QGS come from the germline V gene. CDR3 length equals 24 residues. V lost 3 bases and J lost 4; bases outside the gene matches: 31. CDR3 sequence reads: CALGETAVRNDLIVLGDNHDKLIF. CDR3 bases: TGTGCTCTTGGGGAGACTGCGGTTCGGAATGACCTAATCGTACTGGGGGATAATCACGATAAACTCATCTTT.

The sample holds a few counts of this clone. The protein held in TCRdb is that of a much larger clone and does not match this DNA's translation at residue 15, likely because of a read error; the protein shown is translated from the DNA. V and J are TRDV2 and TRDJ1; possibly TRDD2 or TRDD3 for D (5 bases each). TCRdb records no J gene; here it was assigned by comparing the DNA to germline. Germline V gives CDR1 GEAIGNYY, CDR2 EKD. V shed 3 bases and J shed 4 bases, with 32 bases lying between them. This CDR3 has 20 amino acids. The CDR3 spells CACDSVAVRGASLYIDKLIF. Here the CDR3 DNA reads TGTGCCTGTGACTCGGTCGCCGTTCGGGGGGCTTCCCTGTACATCGATAAACTCATCTTT.

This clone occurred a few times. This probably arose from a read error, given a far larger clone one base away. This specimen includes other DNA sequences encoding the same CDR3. CDR3 region: CALGERYPLLRTDKLIF. The CDR3 DNA reads as TGTGCTCTTGGGGAACGGTACCCTTTACTAAGAACCGATAAACTCATCTTT. J is TRDJ1 and V is TRDV1; D gene unclear. The J gene, left out of TCRdb, was set here by checking the DNA against germline. The CDR3 extends over 17 amino acids. The germline CDR1 and CDR2 sequences are TSWWSYY and QGS. V gave up 1 base and J gave up 2 bases, with 17 bases separating them.

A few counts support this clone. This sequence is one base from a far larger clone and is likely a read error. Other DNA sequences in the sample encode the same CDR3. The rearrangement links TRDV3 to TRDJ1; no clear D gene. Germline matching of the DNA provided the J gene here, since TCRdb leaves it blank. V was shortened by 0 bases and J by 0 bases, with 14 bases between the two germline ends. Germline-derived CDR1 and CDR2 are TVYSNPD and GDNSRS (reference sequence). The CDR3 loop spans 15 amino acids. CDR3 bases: TGTGCCTTTAGGTTCCCTGGACAGAACACCGATAAACTCATCTTT. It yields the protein CAFRFPGQNTDKLIF.

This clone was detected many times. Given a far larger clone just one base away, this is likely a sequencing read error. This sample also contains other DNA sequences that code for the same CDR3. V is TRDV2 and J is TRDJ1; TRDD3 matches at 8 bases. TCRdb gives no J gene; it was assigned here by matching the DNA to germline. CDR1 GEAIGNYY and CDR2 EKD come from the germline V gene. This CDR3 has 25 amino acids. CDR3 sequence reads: CACDTGSLGFWELTTGGPYTDKLIF. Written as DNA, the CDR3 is TGTGCCTGCGACACCGGGAGCTTAGGGTTTTGGGAACTAACGACTGGGGGCCCGTACACCGATAAACTCATCTTT.

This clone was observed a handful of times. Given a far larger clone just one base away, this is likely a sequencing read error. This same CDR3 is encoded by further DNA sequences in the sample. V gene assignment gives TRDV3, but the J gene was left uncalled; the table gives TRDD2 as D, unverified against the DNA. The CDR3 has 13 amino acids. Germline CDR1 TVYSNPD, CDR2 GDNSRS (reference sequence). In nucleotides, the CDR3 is TGTGCCTTTAAGCTTTCCTACACCGATAAGCTCATCTTT. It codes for CAFKLSYTDKLIF.

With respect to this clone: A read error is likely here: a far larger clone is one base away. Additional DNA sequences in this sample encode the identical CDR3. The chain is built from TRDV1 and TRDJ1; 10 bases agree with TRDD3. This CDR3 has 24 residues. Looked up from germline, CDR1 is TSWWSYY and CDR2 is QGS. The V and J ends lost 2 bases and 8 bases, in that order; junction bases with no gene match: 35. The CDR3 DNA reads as TGTGCTCTTGGGGAAACTCTCCCTTTCTCCTACGAGAGTCACTGGGGGATTCTCGTCAGGAAACTCATCTTT. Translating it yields CALGETLPFSYESHWGILVRKLIF.

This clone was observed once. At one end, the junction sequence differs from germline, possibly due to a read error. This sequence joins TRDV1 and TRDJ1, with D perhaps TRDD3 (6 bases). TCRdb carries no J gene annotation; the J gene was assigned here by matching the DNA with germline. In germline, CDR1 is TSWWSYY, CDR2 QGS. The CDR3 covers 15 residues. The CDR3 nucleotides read TGCTCTGGGGAAATCCGTCAGGGGTACACCGATAAACTCATCTTT. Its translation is CSGEIRQGYTDKLIF.

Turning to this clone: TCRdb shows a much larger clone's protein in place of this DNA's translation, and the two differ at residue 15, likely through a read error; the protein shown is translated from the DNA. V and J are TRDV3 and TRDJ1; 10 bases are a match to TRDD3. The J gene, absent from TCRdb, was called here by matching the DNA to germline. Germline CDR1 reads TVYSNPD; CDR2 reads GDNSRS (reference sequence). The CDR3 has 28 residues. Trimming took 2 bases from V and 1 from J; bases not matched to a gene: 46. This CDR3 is CAFLRRYYLDPPIREGYWGIRFTDKLIF. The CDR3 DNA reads TGTGCCTTTCTGCGGCGATATTACTTGGACCCTCCTATAAGAGAGGGCTACTGGGGGATCAGATTCACCGATAAACTCATCTTT.

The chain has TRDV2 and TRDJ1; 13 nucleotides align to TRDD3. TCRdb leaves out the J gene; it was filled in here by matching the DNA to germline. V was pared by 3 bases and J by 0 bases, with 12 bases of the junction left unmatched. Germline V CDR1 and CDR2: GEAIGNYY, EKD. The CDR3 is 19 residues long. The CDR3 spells CACDPVLGDTRAYTDKLIF. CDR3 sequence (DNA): TGTGCCTGTGACCCGGTACTGGGGGATACGCGGGCTTACACCGATAAACTCATCTTT.

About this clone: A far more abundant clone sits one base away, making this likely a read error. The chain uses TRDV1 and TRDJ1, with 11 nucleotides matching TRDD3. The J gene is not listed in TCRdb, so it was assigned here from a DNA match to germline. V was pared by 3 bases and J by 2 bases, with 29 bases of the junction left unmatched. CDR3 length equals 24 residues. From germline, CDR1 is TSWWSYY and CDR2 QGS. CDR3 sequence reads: CALGESSSYATSTGGYRVTDKLIF. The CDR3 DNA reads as TGTGCTCTTGGGGAGTCCTCTTCCTACGCCACGAGTACTGGGGGATATAGGGTGACCGATAAACTCATCTTT.

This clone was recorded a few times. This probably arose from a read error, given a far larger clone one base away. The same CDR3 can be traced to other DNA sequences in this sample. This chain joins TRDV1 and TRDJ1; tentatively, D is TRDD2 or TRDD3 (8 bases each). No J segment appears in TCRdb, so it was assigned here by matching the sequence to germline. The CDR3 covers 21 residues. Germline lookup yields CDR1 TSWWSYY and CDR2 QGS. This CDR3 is CALGFLPLSYWGLRYTDKLIF. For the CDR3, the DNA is TGTGCTCTTGGCTTCCTACCCCTGTCGTACTGGGGGCTCCGGTACACCGACAAACTCATCTTT.

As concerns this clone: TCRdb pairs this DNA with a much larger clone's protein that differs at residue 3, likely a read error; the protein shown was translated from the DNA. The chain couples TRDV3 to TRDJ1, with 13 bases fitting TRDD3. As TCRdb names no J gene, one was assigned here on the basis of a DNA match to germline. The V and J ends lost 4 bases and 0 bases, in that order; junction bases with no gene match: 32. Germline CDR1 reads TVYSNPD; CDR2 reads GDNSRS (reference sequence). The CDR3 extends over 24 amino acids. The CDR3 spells CASSYPSYLGDVLGDTLYTDKLIF. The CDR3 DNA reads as TGTGCCTCTAGCTACCCTTCCTACTTAGGGGATGTACTGGGGGATACGCTGTACACCGATAAACTCATCTTT.

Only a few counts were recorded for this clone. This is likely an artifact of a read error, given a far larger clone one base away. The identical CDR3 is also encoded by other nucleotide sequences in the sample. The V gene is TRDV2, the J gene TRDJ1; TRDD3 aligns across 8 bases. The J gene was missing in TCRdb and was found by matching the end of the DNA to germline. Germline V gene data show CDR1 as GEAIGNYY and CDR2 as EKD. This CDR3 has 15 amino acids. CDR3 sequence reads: CACDSLGDLSDKLIF. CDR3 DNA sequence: TGTGCCTGCGACAGCCTGGGGGACCTCTCCGATAAACTCATCTTT.

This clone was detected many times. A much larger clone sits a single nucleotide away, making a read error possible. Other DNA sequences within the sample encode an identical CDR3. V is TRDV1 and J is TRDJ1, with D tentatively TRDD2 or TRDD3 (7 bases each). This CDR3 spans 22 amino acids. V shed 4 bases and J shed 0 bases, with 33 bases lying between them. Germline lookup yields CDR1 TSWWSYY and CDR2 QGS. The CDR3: CALGALGGFLTWGKPYTDKLIF. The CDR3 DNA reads TGTGCTCTTGGGGCCCTCGGAGGCTTCCTAACGTGGGGGAAGCCCTACACCGATAAACTCATCTTT.

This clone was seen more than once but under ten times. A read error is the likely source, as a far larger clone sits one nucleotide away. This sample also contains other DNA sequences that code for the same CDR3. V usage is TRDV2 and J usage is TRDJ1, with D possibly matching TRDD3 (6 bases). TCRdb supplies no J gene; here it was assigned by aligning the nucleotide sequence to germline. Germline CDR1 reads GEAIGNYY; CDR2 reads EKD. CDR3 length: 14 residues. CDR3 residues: CACDTVGGPDKLIF. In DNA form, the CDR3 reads TGTGCCTGCGACACCGTTGGGGGCCCCGATAAACTCATCTTT.

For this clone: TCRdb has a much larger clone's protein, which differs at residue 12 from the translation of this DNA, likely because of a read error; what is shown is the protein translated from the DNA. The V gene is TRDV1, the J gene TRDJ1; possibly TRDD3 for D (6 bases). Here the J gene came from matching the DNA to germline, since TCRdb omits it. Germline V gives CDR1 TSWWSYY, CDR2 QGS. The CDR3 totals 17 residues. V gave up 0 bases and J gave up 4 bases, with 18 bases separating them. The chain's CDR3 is CALGELLGPWYIDKLIF. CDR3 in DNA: TGTGCTCTTGGGGAACTGCTGGGGCCATGGTACATCGATAAACTCATCTTT.

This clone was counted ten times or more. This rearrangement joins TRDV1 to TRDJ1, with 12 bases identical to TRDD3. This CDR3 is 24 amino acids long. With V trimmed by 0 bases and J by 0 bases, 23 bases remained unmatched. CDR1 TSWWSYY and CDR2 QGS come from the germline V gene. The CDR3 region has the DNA TGTGCTCTTGGGGAACTAGCCTTCCTCCACGTTCGTTACTGGGGGATACCCTACACCGATAAACTCATCTTT. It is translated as CALGELAFLHVRYWGIPYTDKLIF.

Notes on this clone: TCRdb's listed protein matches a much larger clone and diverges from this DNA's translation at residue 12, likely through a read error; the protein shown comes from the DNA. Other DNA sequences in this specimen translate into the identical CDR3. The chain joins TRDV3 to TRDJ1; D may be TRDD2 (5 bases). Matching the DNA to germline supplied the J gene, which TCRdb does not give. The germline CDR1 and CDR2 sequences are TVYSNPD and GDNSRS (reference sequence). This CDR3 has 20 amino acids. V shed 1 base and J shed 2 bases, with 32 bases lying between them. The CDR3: CAFKGFNQRPILPTTDKLIF. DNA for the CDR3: TGTGCCTTTAAGGGCTTTAACCAACGGCCCATTCTCCCTACTACCGATAAACTCATCTTT.

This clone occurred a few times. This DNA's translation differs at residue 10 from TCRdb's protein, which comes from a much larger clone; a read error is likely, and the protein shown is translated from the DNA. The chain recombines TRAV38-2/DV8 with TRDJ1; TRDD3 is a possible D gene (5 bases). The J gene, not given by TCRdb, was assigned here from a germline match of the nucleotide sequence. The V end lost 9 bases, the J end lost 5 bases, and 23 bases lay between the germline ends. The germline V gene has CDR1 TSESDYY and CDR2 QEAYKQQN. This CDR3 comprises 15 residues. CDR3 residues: CASSRGIRRVDKLIF. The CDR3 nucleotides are TGTGCTTCGTCCCGTGGGATCCGGCGGGTTGATAAACTCATCTTT.

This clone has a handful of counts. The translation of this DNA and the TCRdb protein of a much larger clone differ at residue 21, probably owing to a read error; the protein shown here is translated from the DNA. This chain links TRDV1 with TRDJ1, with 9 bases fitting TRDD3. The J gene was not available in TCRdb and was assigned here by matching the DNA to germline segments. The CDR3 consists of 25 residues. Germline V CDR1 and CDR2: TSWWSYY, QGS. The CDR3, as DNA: TGTGCTCTTGGGCGTCGTAGGCCTTTCCTAATGTTGGTTACTGGGGGACCGCTGTACACCGGTAAACTCATCTTT. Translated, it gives CALGRRRPFLMLVTGGPLYTGKLIF.

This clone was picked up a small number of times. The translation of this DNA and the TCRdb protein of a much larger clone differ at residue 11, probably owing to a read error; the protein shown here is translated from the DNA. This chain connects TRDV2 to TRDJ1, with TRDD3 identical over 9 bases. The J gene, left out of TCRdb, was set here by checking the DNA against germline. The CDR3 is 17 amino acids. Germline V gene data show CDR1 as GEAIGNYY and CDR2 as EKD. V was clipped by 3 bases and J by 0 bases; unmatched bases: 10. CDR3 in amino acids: CACDPVGLGDHTDKLIF. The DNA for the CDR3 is TGTGCCTGTGACCCGGTCGGTCTGGGGGATCACACCGATAAACTCATCTTT.

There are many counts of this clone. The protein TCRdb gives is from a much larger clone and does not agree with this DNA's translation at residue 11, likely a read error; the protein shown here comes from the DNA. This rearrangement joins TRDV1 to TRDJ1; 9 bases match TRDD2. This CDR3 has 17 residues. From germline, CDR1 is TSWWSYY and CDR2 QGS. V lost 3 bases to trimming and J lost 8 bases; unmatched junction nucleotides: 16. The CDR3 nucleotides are TGTGCTCTTGGGGACCAACCCTTCCTACGTCCCTGGGGGAAACTCATCTTT. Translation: CALGDQPFLRPWGKLIF.

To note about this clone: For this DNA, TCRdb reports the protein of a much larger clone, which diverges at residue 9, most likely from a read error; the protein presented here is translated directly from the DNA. The CDR3 nucleotides are TGTGCTCTTGGGGAACTTATCCCTACTCTACTGGGTTGGGATAAACTCATCTTT. It translates to CALGELIPTLLGWDKLIF. The chain recombines TRDV1 with TRDJ1; possibly TRDD3 for D (6 bases). TCRdb offers no J gene call, so here the DNA was matched to germline to obtain one. Trimming cost V 0 bases and J 5 bases, with 22 bases left between them. Per the germline V gene, CDR1 is TSWWSYY and CDR2 is QGS. The CDR3 has 18 amino acids.